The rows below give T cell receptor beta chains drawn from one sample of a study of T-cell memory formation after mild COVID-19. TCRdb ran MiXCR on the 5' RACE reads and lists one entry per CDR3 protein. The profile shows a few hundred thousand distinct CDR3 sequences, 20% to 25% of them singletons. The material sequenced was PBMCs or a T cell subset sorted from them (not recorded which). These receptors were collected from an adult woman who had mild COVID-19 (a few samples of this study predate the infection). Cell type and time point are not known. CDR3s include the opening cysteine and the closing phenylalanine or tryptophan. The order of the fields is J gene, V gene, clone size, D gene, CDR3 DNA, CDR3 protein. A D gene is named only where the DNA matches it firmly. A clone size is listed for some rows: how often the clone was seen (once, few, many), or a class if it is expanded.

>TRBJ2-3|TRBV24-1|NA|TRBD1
TGTGCCACCAGTGATTTCGGGACAGGGTTCAGCACAGATACGCAGTATTTT
CATSDFGTGFSTDTQYF
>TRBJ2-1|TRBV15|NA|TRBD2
TGTGCCACCTTTAAACCGGGACTAGCGGGGGGGCAGTCAAGGGTCTGGGAGCAGTTCTTC
CATFKPGLAGGQSRVWEQFF
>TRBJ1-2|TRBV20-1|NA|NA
TGCAGTGCCCAGCTCAGCAGGGGTTTTGATGGCTACACCTTC
CSAQLSRGFDGYTF
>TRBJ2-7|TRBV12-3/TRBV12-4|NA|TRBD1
TGTGCCAGCAGCCTGTCCCGGGACAGGGTCCCGGACTACGAGCAGTACTTC
CASSLSRDRVPDYEQYF
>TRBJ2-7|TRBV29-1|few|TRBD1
TGCAGCGGGATAGGACAGGGGACCTACGAGCAGTACTTC
CSGIGQGTYEQYF
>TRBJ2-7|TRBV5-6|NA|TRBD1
TGTGCCAGCAGCCGCTTGGGGACAGGGGGCGGCGAGCAGTACTTC
CASSRLGTGGGEQYF
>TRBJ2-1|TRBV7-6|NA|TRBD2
TGTGCCAGCAGCTTAGGCGGGGGAGAGAATGAGCAGTTCTTC
CASSLGGGENEQFF
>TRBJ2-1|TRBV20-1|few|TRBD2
TGCAGTGCTAGGCCTAGCGGATACAATGAGCAGTTCTTC
CSARPSGYNEQFF
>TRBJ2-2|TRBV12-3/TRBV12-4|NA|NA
TGTGCCAGCAGTCCTGCAGGGGGGGCGCGCACCGGGGAGCTGTTTTTT
CASSPAGGARTGELFF
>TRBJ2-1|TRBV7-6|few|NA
TGTGCCAGCAGCCGTCATGACGGGGGACCCACGGGTGAGCAGTTCTTC
CASSRHDGGPTGEQFF
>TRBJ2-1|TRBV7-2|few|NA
TGTGCCAGCAGCAGGGGGAGGGGTGAGCAGTTCTTC
CASSRGRGEQFF
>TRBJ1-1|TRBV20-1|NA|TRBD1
TGCAGTGCTAGAGATTGGGGGGACAGGGCCAACACTGAAGCTTTCTTT
CSARDWGDRANTEAFF
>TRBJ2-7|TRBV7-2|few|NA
TGTGCCAGCAGCTCCCCGGCTAGGGACGAGCAGTACTTC
CASSSPARDEQYF
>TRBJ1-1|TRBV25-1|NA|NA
TGTGCCAGCAGTGAATATCGCAGGGCTGAAGCTTTCTTT
CASSEYRRAEAFF
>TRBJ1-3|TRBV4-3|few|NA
TGCGCCAGCAGCCAAGATGCAGTCTCTGGAAACACCATATATTTT
CASSQDAVSGNTIYF
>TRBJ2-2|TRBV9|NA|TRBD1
TGTGCCAGCAGCGCACTGAGAGACAGGGGGTTGGAGGCCGGGGAGCTGTTTTTT
CASSALRDRGLEAGELFF
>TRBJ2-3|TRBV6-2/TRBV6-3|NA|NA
TGTGCCAGAGTTAGGACAGCCGGGGATACGCAGTATTTT
CARVRTAGDTQYF
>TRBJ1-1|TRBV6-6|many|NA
TGTGCCAGCGGACAGAGTGGTGAAGCTTTCTTT
CASGQSGEAFF
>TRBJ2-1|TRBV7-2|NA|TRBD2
TGTGCCAGCAGCTTAAGGCGGGGACTAGCGGGATTCAATGAGCAGTTCTTC
CASSLRRGLAGFNEQFF
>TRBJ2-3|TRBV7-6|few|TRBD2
TGTGCCAGCAGCTCGCAGCGGGAGGGGAACACAGATACGCAGTATTTT
CASSSQREGNTDTQYF
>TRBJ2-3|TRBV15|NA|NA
TGTGCCACCAGCAGACCTACAGGGTTAGATACGCAGTATTTT
CATSRPTGLDTQYF
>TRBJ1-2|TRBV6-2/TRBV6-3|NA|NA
TGTGCCAGCAGTTACGGGGGAATTGGCCGGACTAACTATGGCTACACCTTC
CASSYGGIGRTNYGYTF
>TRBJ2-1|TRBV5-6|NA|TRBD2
TGTGCCAGCACCCTGGCGGTTGCGGGGGGAGCTTCCTACAATGAGCAGTTCTTC
CASTLAVAGGASYNEQFF
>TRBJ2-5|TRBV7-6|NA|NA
TGTGCCAGCAGCCGAGAGGGGGGGGCGATAGAGACCCAGTACTTC
CASSREGGAIETQYF
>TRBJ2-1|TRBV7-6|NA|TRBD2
TGTGCCAGCAGCTCGGGACTAGCGGGGGGCGCATCCTACAATGAGCAGTTCTTC
CASSSGLAGGASYNEQFF
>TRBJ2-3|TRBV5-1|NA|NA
TGCGCCAGCGTCGGTCAGTCCACAGATACGCAGTATTTT
CASVGQSTDTQYF
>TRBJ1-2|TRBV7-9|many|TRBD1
TGTGCCAGCAGCTTAGTCGGGACAGACCGCTATGGCTACACCTTC
CASSLVGTDRYGYTF
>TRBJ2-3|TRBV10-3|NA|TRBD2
TGTGCCATCAGCGGACTAGCGGGGGGGCTCCGGACAGATACGCAGTATTTT
CAISGLAGGLRTDTQYF
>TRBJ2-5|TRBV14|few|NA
TGTGCCAGCGCAAGAGAAAGGTTTTTAGGGAACCAGTACTTC
CASARERFLGNQYF
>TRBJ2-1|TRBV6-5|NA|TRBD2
TGTGCCAGCAGTTACTCGGCTAGCGGGGGTTATACGACCTCCTACAATGAGCAGTTCTTC
CASSYSASGGYTTSYNEQFF
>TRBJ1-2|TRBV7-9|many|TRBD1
TGTGCCAGCAGCTTGGGACAGAGCTATGGCTACACCTTC
CASSLGQSYGYTF
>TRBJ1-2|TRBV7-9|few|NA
TGTGCCAGCAGCCTCGGTGAGGGCTTCTATGGCTACACCTTC
CASSLGEGFYGYTF
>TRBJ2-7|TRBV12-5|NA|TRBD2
TGTGCTAGTGGTTTGTCTTTTGGGGGGGTCGAGCAGTACTTC
CASGLSFGGVEQYF
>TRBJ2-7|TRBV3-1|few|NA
TGTGCCAGCAGCCAAGATCCCCAGCGGACCTACGAGCAGTACTTC
CASSQDPQRTYEQYF
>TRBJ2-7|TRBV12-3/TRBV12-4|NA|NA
TGTGCCAGCAGTTTAACAAAGGGGACCTACGAGCAGTACTTC
CASSLTKGTYEQYF
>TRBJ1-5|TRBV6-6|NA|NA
TGTGCCAGCAGTTACGTGGGGCAGCCCCAGCATTTT
CASSYVGQPQHF
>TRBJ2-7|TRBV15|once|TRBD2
TGTGCCACCAGCAGAGGTACAGCGGGGGAATACGAGCAGTACTTC
CATSRGTAGEYEQYF
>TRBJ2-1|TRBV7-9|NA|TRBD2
TGTGCCAGCAGCCTGGGGGGGAGGGGCGTTGGCAATGAGCAGTTCTTC
CASSLGGRGVGNEQFF
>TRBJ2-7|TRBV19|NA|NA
TGTGCCAGCTCCTGGACACCAGCCTACGAGCAGTACTTC
CASSWTPAYEQYF
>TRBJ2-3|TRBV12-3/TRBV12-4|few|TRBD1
TGTGCCAGCAGTTTAAAGGACAGGCAGCGGAGCACAGATACGCAGTATTTT
CASSLKDRQRSTDTQYF
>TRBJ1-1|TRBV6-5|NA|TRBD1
TGTGCCAGCAGTTACATTTCCTACGGACAGGGGGCAAAAACTGAAGCTTTCTTT
CASSYISYGQGAKTEAFF
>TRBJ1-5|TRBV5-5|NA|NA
TGTGCCAGCAGCTTCGGACAGATTAGCAATCAGCCCCAGCATTTT
CASSFGQISNQPQHF
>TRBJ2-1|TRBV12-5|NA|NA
TGTGCTAGTGGCCGGCTGGGGGGTGAGCAGTTCTTC
CASGRLGGEQFF
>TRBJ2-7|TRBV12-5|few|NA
TGTGCTAGTGGTTTGGGGGGGAGGTACGAGCAGTACTTC
CASGLGGRYEQYF
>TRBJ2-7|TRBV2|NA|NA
TGTGCCAGCAGAGCGAGGGCTAATGCGTCCGAGCAGTACTTC
CASRARANASEQYF